The 17 T cell receptor beta chains reported below all come from one sample, sequenced in a study of OX40 agonist ivuxolimab in advanced cancers. Here immunoSEQ multiplex PCR was the method, and the copy in TCRdb shows in-frame clones only, minus some. This table has tens of thousands of clones, about 80% appearing once. The specimen comprised CD4+ or CD8+ T cells sorted from blood, sampled in a trial of the OX40 agonist ivuxolimab. These TCRs come from an adult with an advanced solid tumor such as melanoma, head and neck, liver or kidney cancer.

V usage is TRBV18 and J usage is TRBJ1-2, with D tentatively TRBD1 (5 bases). The CDR3 has 16 residues. V lost 3 bases, J lost 8 bases, and 22 bases lay in between. Germline V gene sequence: CDR1 KGHSH, CDR2 LQKENI. The CDR3 coding sequence is TGTGCCAGCTCACCTATTATAAGTCGACAGTCAGGCGGCTACACCTTC. Translating it yields CASSPIISRQSGGYTF. The variable domain in full, with the rest retrieved from reference TRBV18 and TRBJ1-2, is NAGVMQNPRHLVRRRGQEARLRCSPMKGHSHVYWYRQLPEEGLKFMVYLQKENIIDESGMPKERFSAEFPKEGPSILRIQQVVRGDSAAYFCASSPIISRQSGGYTFGSGTRLTVV.

The gene calls are TRBV27 and TRBJ2-5; possibly TRBD2 for D (6 bases). Trimming left V 2 bases short and J 6 bases short, with 13 bases between. Per germline, CDR1 MNHEY and CDR2 SMNVEV (reference sequence). The CDR3 totals 14 residues. The CDR3 sequence is CASSLGREAKTQYF. The CDR3 nucleotides read TGTGCCAGCAGTTTAGGCAGGGAGGCAAAGACCCAGTACTTC.

V is TRBV18 and J is TRBJ2-5; no reliable D call. This CDR3 spans 12 amino acids. Germline loops: CDR1 KGHSH, CDR2 LQKENI. V shed 2 bases and J shed 5 bases, with 6 bases lying between them. The CDR3 loop reads CASSPGLETQYF. CDR3 nucleotides: TGTGCCAGCTCACCAGGCCTTGAGACCCAGTACTTC.

Only one count was recorded for this clone. The CDR3 sequence is CASSLANRVHGELFF. In nucleotides, the CDR3 is TGTGCCAGCAGCTTGGCTAATCGAGTGCACGGGGAGCTGTTTTTT. The V and J genes are TRBV5-4 and TRBJ2-2; D uncertain. Germline V gives CDR1 SGHNT, CDR2 YYREEE (reference sequence). The V end lost 0 bases, the J end lost 7 bases, and 13 bases lay between the germline ends. The CDR3 length is 15 residues.

The V call is TRBV11-1, the J call TRBJ2-7; 7 bases line up with TRBD1. The germline CDR1 and CDR2 sequences are SGHAT and FQDESV (reference sequence). The CDR3 has 14 residues. With V trimmed by 5 bases and J by 2 bases, 6 bases remained unmatched. The CDR3 protein is CASSPDRYPYEQYF. Written as DNA, the CDR3 is TGTGCCAGCAGCCCGGACAGGTACCCCTACGAGCAGTACTTC.

The chain links TRBV11-2 to TRBJ1-3, with D uncertain. Looked up from germline, CDR1 is SGHAT and CDR2 is FQNNGV. V gave up 5 bases and J gave up 4 bases, with 9 bases separating them. The length of the CDR3 is 13 residues. CDR3 sequence (DNA): TGTGCCAGCAGCCCCCGGTACGGAAACACCATATATTTT. Translated, it gives CASSPRYGNTIYF. Full variable domain (outside the CDR3, taken from reference TRBV11-2 and TRBJ1-3): EAGVAQSPRYKIIEKRQSVAFWCNPISGHATLYWYQQILGQGPKLLIQFQNNGVVDDSQLPKDRFSAERLKGVDSTLKIQPAKLEDSAVYLCASSPRYGNTIYFGEGSWLTVV.

This clone was seen once. The chain uses TRBV15 and TRBJ1-2; the D gene is possibly TRBD1 (5 bases). Trimming took off 0 bases at V and 8 bases at J, with 10 bases between the two ends. Germline V gene lookup returns CDR1 LNHNV and CDR2 YYDKDF (reference sequence). The CDR3 extends over 13 amino acids. Here the CDR3 reads CATSRDQGGGYTF. In nucleotides, the CDR3 is TGTGCCACCAGCAGAGACCAGGGTGGCGGCTACACCTTC.

This sequence joins TRBV6-1 and TRBJ2-7; weak D call: TRBD1 (6 bases). V lost 5 bases and J 4 bases, leaving 18 bases between the germline ends. Germline loops: CDR1 MNHNS, CDR2 SASEGT. CDR3 size: 15 residues. CDR3 DNA: TGTGCCAGCAGTCAGGTACAGGGTTTCCCTTACGAGCAGTACGTC. This gives the protein CASSQVQGFPYEQYV.

This rearrangement joins TRBV5-1 to TRBJ1-1; D ambiguous. V was shortened by 4 bases and J by 0 bases, with 13 bases between the two germline ends. CDR3 length equals 15 residues. The germline V gene encodes CDR1 SGHRS and CDR2 YFSETQ. In DNA form, the CDR3 reads TGCGCCAGCAGCCCAGTGGGAATTTTGAACACTGAAGCTTTCTTT. It translates to CASSPVGILNTEAFF.

This clone was seen a single time. The CDR3 here is CASSLRLGAYNSPLHF. As DNA, the CDR3 is TGTGCCAGCAGCTTAAGACTAGGGGCCTATAATTCACCCCTCCACTTT. This chain connects TRBV7-2 to TRBJ1-6; D perhaps matches TRBD1 (5 bases). Trimming pared 2 bases from V and 2 bases from J, leaving 10 bases between. This CDR3 comprises 16 residues. CDR1 and CDR2 from the germline V gene are SGHTA and FQGNSA.

The chain employs TRBV5-6 and TRBJ1-2, with 9 positions matching TRBD1. V trimming: 2 bases; J trimming: 7 bases; junction bases outside the gene matches: 12. Germline V CDR1 and CDR2: SGHDT, YYEEEE. The length of the CDR3 is 16 residues. The CDR3 nucleotides read TGTGCCAGCAGCTTAATTACAGGGGGCCTGAACGGTGGCTACACCTTC. This gives the protein CASSLITGGLNGGYTF. The full variable domain, completed using reference TRBV5-6 and TRBJ1-2, is DAGVTQSPTHLIKTRGQQVTLRCSPKSGHDTVSWYQQALGQGPQFIFQYYEEEERQRGNFPDRFSGHQFPNYSSELNVNALLLGDSALYLCASSLITGGLNGGYTFGSGTRLTVV.

The gene calls are TRBV27 and TRBJ2-3; maybe TRBD1 (6 bases). In germline, CDR1 is MNHEY, CDR2 SMNVEV (reference sequence). The V end lost 2 bases, the J end lost 4 bases, and 16 bases lay between the germline ends. There are 16 residues in the CDR3. CDR3 sequence (DNA): TGTGCCAGCAGTTTAATGAGAGTATCAGGGGCAGATACGCAGTATTTT. Amino acid sequence: CASSLMRVSGADTQYF.

This chain connects TRBV7-9 to TRBJ2-7; D is unresolved. The length of the CDR3 is 11 residues. Looked up from germline, CDR1 is SEHNR and CDR2 is FQNEAQ (reference sequence). The V gene lost 4 bases and the J gene lost 5 bases, with 6 bases spanning the gap. CDR3 residues: CASSSVNEQYF. The CDR3 nucleotides are TGTGCCAGCAGCTCTGTCAACGAGCAGTACTTC.

There are a few counts of this clone. The rearrangement uses TRBV7-3 and TRBJ1-1, with D unclear. Germline assignment: CDR1 SGHTA and CDR2 FQGTGA. V dropped 2 bases and J dropped 0 bases, with 7 bases sitting between them. CDR3 size: 14 residues. CDR3: CASSLSALNTEAFF. The CDR3 nucleotides are TGTGCCAGCAGCTTATCGGCATTGAACACTGAAGCTTTCTTT.

The chain links TRBV27 to TRBJ2-5; the D is unclear. The ends were cut back, 3 bases at V and 2 bases at J, with 13 bases in the middle. Germline CDR1 is MNHEY and CDR2 is SMNVEV (reference sequence). The CDR3 is made up of 15 amino acids. The CDR3 DNA reads TGTGCCAGCAGTTTTAACAGCCGCGAACAAGAGACCCAGTACTTC. The encoded protein is CASSFNSREQETQYF.

Only a few counts were recorded for this clone. The V and J genes are TRBV4-1 and TRBJ1-2; D unresolved. V gave up 0 bases and J gave up 7 bases, with 9 bases separating them. Germline V CDR1 and CDR2: MGHRA, YSYEKL. CDR3 length equals 13 residues. The CDR3: CASSQEAVSGYTF. CDR3 nucleotide sequence: TGCGCCAGCAGCCAAGAGGCAGTGAGTGGCTACACCTTC.

The J gene is TRBJ2-3, the V gene TRBV7-2; D not resolved. There are 13 residues in the CDR3. The germline V gene has CDR1 SGHTA and CDR2 FQGNSA. Deletions cut 3 bases from V and 3 bases from J, with 7 bases between. The CDR3 spells CASSFPGTDTQYF. The CDR3 bases are TGTGCCAGCAGCTTTCCCGGGACAGATACGCAGTATTTT.